Reported below is one T cell receptor (beta chain). Its antigen is still unknown. The entry originates in a study of beta chain features in type 1 diabetes. Study information: Patients shared similar age, gender and cell yields with healthy donors. Study observations and caveats: Shortening that was moderate but significant affected the TCRB CDR3s of Type 1 diabetes patients in all four CD4+ subsets. Among patients, naive, central memory and Treg TCRB repertoires appeared more similar than among healthy donors. Patients with type 1 diabetes showed fewer VDJ junction insertions and more deletions.

CDR1 SGHTS and CDR2 YDEGEE come from the germline V gene. V was clipped by 8 bases and J by 7 bases; unmatched bases: 2. The CDR3 covers 12 residues. Reverse transcription of all isolated RNA meant that expressed TCRB transcripts were sequenced. Naive, central memory and regulatory T cell samples yielded about 4 million reads on average. Assay: immunoSEQ multiplex PCR; the TCRdb copy retains only in-frame clones and omits some. The sample consists of 150,000 to 200,000 clones, less than 9.5% of them appearing once. Sample: central memory CD4+ T cells from blood. The receptor's source is a woman aged 40 to 55 with type 1 diabetes. The V and J genes are TRBV5-8 and TRBJ1-6; 8 bases fit TRBD1. The CDR3 DNA sequence: TGTGCCAGAGGGACAGGAAATTCACCCCTCCACTTT. This encodes CARGTGNSPLHF.